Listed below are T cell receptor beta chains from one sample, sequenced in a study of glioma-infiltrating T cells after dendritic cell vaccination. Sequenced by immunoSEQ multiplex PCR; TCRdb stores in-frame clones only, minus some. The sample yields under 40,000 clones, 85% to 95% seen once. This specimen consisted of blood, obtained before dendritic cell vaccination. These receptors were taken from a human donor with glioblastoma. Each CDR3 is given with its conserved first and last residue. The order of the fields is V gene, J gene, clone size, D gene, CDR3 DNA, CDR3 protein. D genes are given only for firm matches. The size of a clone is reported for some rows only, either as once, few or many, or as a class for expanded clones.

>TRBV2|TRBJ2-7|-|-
TGTGCCAGCAGCTTCCAGGGATCCTACGAGCAGTACTTC
CASSFQGSYEQYF
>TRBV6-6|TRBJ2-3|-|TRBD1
TGTGCCAGCAGTTACGGGGCCAGGGGGCGGCGGGATACGCAGTATTTT
CASSYGARGRRDTQYF
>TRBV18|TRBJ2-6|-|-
TGTGCCAGCTCAACCGACAGTTTTGGGGCCAACGTCCTGACTTTC
CASSTDSFGANVLTF
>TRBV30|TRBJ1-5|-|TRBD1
TGTGCCTGGTCAGGGGGCGCGGAGCAGCCCCAGCATTTT
CAWSGGAEQPQHF
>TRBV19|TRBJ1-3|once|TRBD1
TGTGCCAGTAGTATTGGACAGGCGGACACCATATATTTT
CASSIGQADTIYF
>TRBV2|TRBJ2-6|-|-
TGTGCCAGCACTAGGAGTACTGGGGCCAACGTCCTGACTTTC
CASTRSTGANVLTF
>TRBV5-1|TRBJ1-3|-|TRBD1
TGCGCCAGCAGCTTAACAGGGGACGGAAACACCATATATTTT
CASSLTGDGNTIYF
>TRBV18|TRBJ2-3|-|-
TGTGCCAGCTCACCAACGCTGAGAGATACGCAGTATTTT
CASSPTLRDTQYF
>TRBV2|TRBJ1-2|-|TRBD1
TGTGCCAGCAGAGTAGGGACAGCGACCAACTATGGCTACACCTTC
CASRVGTATNYGYTF
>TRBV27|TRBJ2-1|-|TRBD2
TGTGCCAGCAGTCCGCCGGGACTAGCGGGGGTTCACAATGAGCAGTTCTTC
CASSPPGLAGVHNEQFF
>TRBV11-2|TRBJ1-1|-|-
TGTGCCAGCAGACTCCTTTCACGGAACACTGAAGCTTTCTTT
CASRLLSRNTEAFF
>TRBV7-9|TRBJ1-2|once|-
TGTGCCAGCAGCTTAATGGGAGGGTCCCATGGCTACACCTTC
CASSLMGGSHGYTF
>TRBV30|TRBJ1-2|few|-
TGTGCCTGGAGTGGTCAGGGGTACGGTGGCTACACCTTC
CAWSGQGYGGYTF
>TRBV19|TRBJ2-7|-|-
TGTGCCAGTAACGCGGGGGCCTCCTACGAGCAGTACTTC
CASNAGASYEQYF
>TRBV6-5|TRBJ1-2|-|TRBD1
TGTGCCAGCAGTCACCCGGGACAGGGGGCAAATGGCTACACCTTC
CASSHPGQGANGYTF
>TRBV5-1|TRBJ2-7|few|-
TGCGCCAGCAGCTTTCCCGGGACTTTAAGCTACGAGCAGTACTTC
CASSFPGTLSYEQYF
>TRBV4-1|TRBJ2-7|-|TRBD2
TGCGCCAGCAGCCAAGCGGAACTAGCGGGGACCGAGCAGTACTTC
CASSQAELAGTEQYF
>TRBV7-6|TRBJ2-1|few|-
TGTGCCAGCACCATGGGGGGGACAGGTAACAATGAGCAGTTCTTC
CASTMGGTGNNEQFF
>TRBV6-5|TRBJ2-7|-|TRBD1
TGTGCCAGCAGTCCCGACAGGGGGTTATCCTACGAGCAGTACTTC
CASSPDRGLSYEQYF
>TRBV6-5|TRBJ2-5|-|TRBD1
TGTGCCAGCAGTCGGACAGGGGATAGGGAGACCCAGTACTTC
CASSRTGDRETQYF
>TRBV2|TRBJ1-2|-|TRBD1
TGTGCCAGCAGCCTACAGGGGGGCTATGGCTACACCTTC
CASSLQGGYGYTF
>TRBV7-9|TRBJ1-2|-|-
TGTGCCAGCAGCTTAAACAGGGAGGGAGGCTACACCTTC
CASSLNREGGYTF
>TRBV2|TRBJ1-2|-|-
TGTGCCAGCAGGATGGGGCAGGGGCGGTATGGCTACACCTTC
CASRMGQGRYGYTF
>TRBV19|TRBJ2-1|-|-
TGTGCCAGTAGTTCCGACGGGAGCTCCTACAATGAGCAGTTCTTC
CASSSDGSSYNEQFF